One and the same sample provided the 26 T cell receptor beta chains below, sequenced in a study of neurological immune-mediated disorders. One entry per CDR3 protein results from TCRdb running MiXCR on the 5' RACE reads. The sample includes roughly 52,000 distinct CDR3 sequences, under 5% of them seen just once. The source material was CD4+ T cells from blood. The receptors were sampled from a woman aged 40 to 49 with multiple sclerosis.

This clonotype was counted ten times or more. The chain uses TRBV12-5 and TRBJ2-3; the D is unclear. V lost 5 bases and J 2 bases, leaving 8 bases between the germline ends. Germline assignment: CDR1 LGHNT and CDR2 FRNRAP. The CDR3 spans 13 residues. CDR3 sequence reads: CASGRTVTDTQYF. As DNA, the CDR3 is TGTGCTAGTGGTAGAACCGTCACAGATACGCAGTATTTT.

The table lists this clonotype with many counts. The chain links TRBV14 to TRBJ2-1; D is possibly TRBD1 (6 bases). V dropped 3 bases and J dropped 4 bases, with 10 bases sitting between them. Per germline, CDR1 SGHDN and CDR2 FVKESK. The CDR3 has 14 amino acids. The CDR3 DNA is TGTGCCAGCAGCCACTTCGGACAGTACAATGAGCAGTTCTTC. Translated: CASSHFGQYNEQFF.

This clonotype occurred many times. V and J are TRBV29-1 and TRBJ2-2, with 9 nucleotides matching TRBD1. Trimming removed 6 bases from V and 1 base from J; junction bases left unmatched: 9. This CDR3 spans 16 amino acids. CDR1 and CDR2 (germline): SQVTM, ANQGSEA. CDR3: CSVSPQGAMNTGELFF. CDR3 DNA: TGCAGCGTATCCCCACAGGGGGCAATGAACACCGGGGAGCTGTTTTTT.

The sample holds many counts of this clonotype. The chain is built from TRBV6-1 and TRBJ1-4; D is undetermined. Trimming removed 3 bases from V and 0 bases from J, with 11 bases in between. The CDR3 is 16 residues long. In germline, CDR1 is MNHNS, CDR2 SASEGT. In nucleotides, the CDR3 is TGTGCCAGCAGTGACGAGAAGGACGCAACTAATGAAAAACTGTTTTTT. Its translation is CASSDEKDATNEKLFF.

The sample holds many counts of this clonotype. This chain connects TRBV5-1 to TRBJ1-2, with 7 positions matching TRBD1. Germline loops: CDR1 SGHRS, CDR2 YFSETQ. There are 17 residues in the CDR3. Germline trimming cut 3 bases from V and 7 bases from J; bases unmatched to any gene: 18. The CDR3 region is CASSSGASAPGGAGYTF. The CDR3 DNA reads as TGCGCCAGCAGCTCGGGGGCGAGCGCTCCAGGGGGAGCTGGCTACACCTTC.

This clonotype was seen repeatedly, ten times or more. The gene calls are TRBV6-5 and TRBJ1-5; TRBD1 might be the D (6 bases). Germline loops: CDR1 MNHEY, CDR2 SVGAGI. Trimming cost V 5 bases and J 7 bases, with 15 bases left between them. The CDR3 length is 14 residues. CDR3 DNA: TGTGCCAGCAGTCCCCTAGGGGGGGCACAGCCCCAGCATTTT. This gives the protein CASSPLGGAQPQHF.

This clonotype was picked up many times. The chain links TRBV7-9 to TRBJ1-5; D might be TRBD1 (6 bases). There are 14 residues in the CDR3. The germline V and J ends were trimmed by 5 bases and 7 bases, with 15 bases remaining between them. CDR1 and CDR2 from the germline V gene are SEHNR and FQNEAQ (reference sequence). The CDR3 sequence is CASSPGGGRQPQHF. The CDR3 DNA is TGTGCCAGCAGCCCAGGAGGGGGGAGGCAGCCCCAGCATTTT. Full variable domain (outside the CDR3, taken from reference TRBV7-9 and TRBJ1-5): DTGVSQNPRHKITKRGQNVTFRCDPISEHNRLYWYRQTLGQGPEFLTYFQNEAQLEKSRLLSDRFSAERPKGSFSTLEIQRTEQGDSAMYLCASSPGGGRQPQHFGDGTRLSIL.

Comment on this clonotype: This CDR3 fails to terminate in the conserved phenylalanine or tryptophan, so it likely reflects a read error. This chain uses TRBV29-1 with TRBJ2-3; D possibly corresponds to TRBD2 (6 bases). The CDR3 has 14 amino acids. The germline V gene encodes CDR1 SQVTM and CDR2 ANQGSEA. Trimming took off 4 bases at V and 7 bases at J, with 18 bases between the two ends. The CDR3 protein is CSVGWTGGGNTQYY. In DNA form, the CDR3 reads TGCAGCGTTGGCTGGACCGGCGGAGGGAATACGCAGTATTAT.

This clonotype was seen many times. The V call is TRBV10-3, the J call TRBJ1-4; D possibly corresponds to TRBD1 (5 bases). CDR1 is ENHRY and CDR2 is SYGVKD in the germline V gene. The CDR3 is made up of 15 amino acids. V was shortened by 3 bases and J by 0 bases, with 8 bases between the two germline ends. CDR3 nucleotides: TGTGCCATCAGTGACGGGGGGACAACTAATGAAAAACTGTTTTTT. It codes for CAISDGGTTNEKLFF.

This clonotype showed up many times. This chain uses TRBV3-1 with TRBJ1-4; D call uncertain. This CDR3 has 12 amino acids. Germline CDR1 LGHDT, CDR2 YNNKEL (reference sequence). V was trimmed by 7 bases and J by 4 bases, leaving 7 bases between them. CDR3 in DNA: TGTGCCAGCAACATACGTAATGAAAAACTGTTTTTT. Its translation is CASNIRNEKLFF.

This clonotype was recorded many times. This rearrangement joins TRBV29-1 to TRBJ1-2, with 7 bases lining up with TRBD1. This CDR3 has 12 amino acids. Germline V gene data show CDR1 as SQVTM and CDR2 as ANQGSEA. Trimming at V came to 3 bases and at J to 5 bases, leaving 3 bases not matched to a gene. CDR3 amino acids: CSVEKGAYGYTF. DNA for the CDR3: TGCAGCGTTGAGAAGGGGGCGTATGGCTACACCTTC.

This clonotype was observed at least ten times. V is TRBV3-1 and J is TRBJ1-1, with 7 bases that match TRBD1. V dropped 2 bases and J dropped 11; count of bases not matched to a gene: 11. This CDR3 has 14 amino acids. CDR1 and CDR2 (germline): LGHDT, YNNKEL (reference sequence). As DNA, the CDR3 is TGTGCCAGCAGCCAACACAGGGGAGGAAAGGGGGCTTTCTTT. This encodes CASSQHRGGKGAFF. The variable domain in full, completed from reference TRBV3-1 and TRBJ1-1, reads DTAVSQTPKYLVTQMGNDKSIKCEQNLGHDTMYWYKQDSKKFLKIMFSYNNKELIINETVPNRFSPKSPDKAHLNLHINSLELGDSAVYFCASSQHRGGKGAFFGQGTRLTVV.

Many counts were recorded for this clonotype. The J gene is TRBJ1-5, the V gene TRBV3-1, with D maybe TRBD1 (6 bases). The CDR3 has 13 amino acids. Trimming took 3 bases from V and 7 from J, leaving 10 bases between them. CDR1 is LGHDT and CDR2 is YNNKEL in the germline V gene (reference sequence). CDR3 sequence reads: CASSHRGEQPQHF. The DNA for the CDR3 is TGTGCCAGCAGCCACAGGGGCGAACAGCCCCAGCATTTT.

This clonotype was seen at least ten times. The chain couples TRBV5-1 to TRBJ1-6; a weak D match, TRBD1 (6 bases). Looked up from germline, CDR1 is SGHRS and CDR2 is YFSETQ. Trimming shortened V by 3 bases and J by 9 bases, and 16 bases separated the two germline ends. The CDR3 has 15 residues. CDR3 bases: TGCGCCAGCAGCTGGGAAGGGGGAGGCGGTTCACCCCTCCACTTT. This gives the protein CASSWEGGGGSPLHF.

This clonotype has a count of ten or more. J is TRBJ2-5 and V is TRBV29-1, with D uncertain. V lost 6 bases, J lost 4 bases, and 12 bases lay in between. The CDR3 covers 12 residues. Germline assignment: CDR1 SQVTM and CDR2 ANQGSEA. CDR3 coding DNA: TGCAGCGTAATCACGTCCGGAGAGACCCAGTACTTC. It translates to CSVITSGETQYF.

This clonotype was recorded many times. The rearrangement uses TRBV7-9 and TRBJ1-1; D uncertain. V was pared by 3 bases and J by 1 base, with 12 bases between. There are 15 residues in the CDR3. Germline V gene data show CDR1 as SEHNR and CDR2 as FQNEAQ (reference sequence). CDR3 residues: CASSFSASSNTEAFF. Written as DNA, the CDR3 is TGTGCCAGCAGCTTCTCCGCGAGTTCGAACACTGAAGCTTTCTTT.

This clonotype was detected many times. The rearrangement joins TRBV11-2 to TRBJ1-1; D remains ambiguous. V was cut by 0 bases and J by 3 bases, with 5 bases left in between. CDR3 length: 13 residues. CDR1 and CDR2 (germline): SGHAT, FQNNGV. The CDR3 bases are TGTGCCAGCAGCTTAGACATCGACACTGAAGCTTTCTTT. This encodes CASSLDIDTEAFF.

This clonotype appeared many times. CDR3 nucleotide sequence: TGCGCCAGCAGCCAAGATGTGAGGGGGGGCTACCGCACCGGGGAGCTGTTTTTT. Translating gives CASSQDVRGGYRTGELFF. The V and J genes are TRBV4-1 and TRBJ2-2, with D possibly being TRBD2 (7 bases). The V gene lost 0 bases and the J gene lost 4 bases, with 18 bases spanning the gap. Germline CDR1 and CDR2: MGHRA and YSYEKL. This CDR3 contains 18 residues.

This clonotype was seen more than once but under ten times. The rearrangement joins TRBV7-9 to TRBJ2-3; D assignment may be TRBD1 or TRBD2 (5 bases each). This CDR3 is 13 amino acids long. Germline V gene data show CDR1 as SEHNR and CDR2 as FQNEAQ (reference sequence). V lost 1 base and J lost 6, with 8 bases in between. CDR3 sequence: CASSLDGGDTQYF. CDR3 DNA sequence: TGTGCCAGCAGCTTAGATGGGGGTGATACGCAGTATTTT.

There are many counts of this clonotype. The rearrangement uses TRBV5-1 and TRBJ1-1; 9 bases are shared with TRBD1. Germline-derived CDR1 and CDR2 are SGHRS and YFSETQ. The V gene end was trimmed by 7 bases and the J gene end by 3 bases; junction bases not matched to a gene: 7. The CDR3 is 14 amino acids. The CDR3 DNA reads as TGCGCCAGCCAAACAGGGGGCGCGGACACTGAAGCTTTCTTT. Translating gives CASQTGGADTEAFF.

This clonotype came up many times. As DNA, the CDR3 is TGTGCCAGCAGTTTGGGGGGGTCCTACTCCTACGAGCAGTACTTC. Translated, it gives CASSLGGSYSYEQYF. The genes are TRBV27 and TRBJ2-7, with 7 bases aligning to TRBD2. Trimming took 3 bases from V and 0 from J; bases not matched to a gene: 5. Per germline, CDR1 MNHEY and CDR2 SMNVEV (reference sequence). The CDR3 loop spans 15 amino acids.

This clonotype has at least ten counts. The rearrangement joins TRBV4-1 to TRBJ1-4; weak D call: TRBD1 (5 bases). The CDR3 covers 15 residues. Germline CDR1 is MGHRA and CDR2 is YSYEKL. The V end was cut by 1 base, the J end by 8 bases, with 14 bases between. The CDR3 region has the DNA TGCGCCAGCAGCCAAGGGTCCCACCGGGGGGAAAAACTGTTTTTT. It translates to CASSQGSHRGEKLFF.

This clonotype was detected many times. This chain uses TRBV10-2 with TRBJ2-1, with 7 positions matching TRBD1. V was pared by 7 bases and J by 3 bases, with 3 bases of the junction left unmatched. CDR3 length equals 13 residues. In germline, CDR1 is WSHSY, CDR2 SAAADI. In DNA form, the CDR3 reads TGCGCCAGCACTAGGGACAGCTACAATGAGCAGTTCTTC. Translation gives CASTRDSYNEQFF.

This clonotype was detected many times. The J gene is TRBJ1-1, the V gene TRBV5-1; 7 bases agree with TRBD1. V gave up 0 bases and J gave up 6 bases; unmatched junction bases: 5. CDR1 and CDR2 (germline): SGHRS, YFSETQ. This CDR3 has 14 amino acids. CDR3 in amino acids: CASSLGQGAAEAFF. DNA of the CDR3: TGCGCCAGCAGCTTGGGACAGGGTGCCGCTGAAGCTTTCTTT.

This clonotype was recorded at least ten times. The chain has TRBV5-1 and TRBJ2-1; D perhaps matches TRBD2 (6 bases). This CDR3 has 15 residues. Germline assignment: CDR1 SGHRS and CDR2 YFSETQ. V lost 4 bases and J 0 bases, leaving 11 bases between the germline ends. The CDR3 is CASSRGTSSYNEQFF. CDR3 nucleotides: TGCGCCAGCAGCCGGGGGACGAGCTCCTACAATGAGCAGTTCTTC.

In this sample, this clonotype turned up many times. The rearrangement joins TRBV5-1 to TRBJ1-2, with D perhaps TRBD1 (6 bases). With 5 bases removed from V and 8 bases from J, the gap between germline ends came to 13 bases. The CDR3 contains 12 residues. CDR1 is SGHRS and CDR2 is YFSETQ in the germline V gene. The CDR3 sequence: CASRTDRLGYTF. DNA for the CDR3: TGCGCCAGCAGAACCGACAGGTTGGGCTACACCTTC.